Listed below are T cell receptor beta chains from one sample, sequenced in a study of shared clonotypes between healthy human individuals. Sequenced by immunoSEQ multiplex PCR; TCRdb stores in-frame clones only, minus some. The sample includes roughly 640,000 clones, around 74% of them seen just once. The sequenced material came from memory CD4+ T cells sorted from blood. These receptors came from a young woman in good health. Both conserved end residues are part of each CDR3. Each record gives: V gene, J gene, D gene, clone size, CDR3 DNA, CDR3 protein. A D gene is named only where the DNA matches it firmly. The size field is filled for only some rows; it gives once, few, many or a size class.

TRBV18	TRBJ2-7	NA	NA	TGTGCCAGCTCACCAAGCAGCTACGAGCAGTACTTC	CASSPSSYEQYF
TRBV7-9	TRBJ2-7	NA	NA	TGTGCCAGCAGCTTAGTGGAGGCAGTTCTCCCCTACGAGCAGTACTTC	CASSLVEAVLPYEQYF
TRBV29-1	TRBJ1-2	TRBD1	once	TGCAGCGTTGAGTTGACAGGGTTTCGGGTCGGTGGCTACACCTTC	CSVELTGFRVGGYTF
TRBV5-3	TRBJ2-7	TRBD2	NA	TGTGCCAGCAGCTTTCTAGCGGCCCCCTACGAGCAGTACTTC	CASSFLAAPYEQYF
TRBV5-1	TRBJ1-1	NA	NA	TGCGCCAGCAGCTACTTAACCCAGGGAAGTACTGAAGCTTTCTTT	CASSYLTQGSTEAFF
TRBV6-1	TRBJ2-3	NA	NA	TGTGCCAGCAGTGAATCGGCGGGAATTTTCACAGATACGCAGTATTTT	CASSESAGIFTDTQYF
TRBV7-8	TRBJ1-1	NA	NA	TGTGCCAGCAGCTTAAGGGGGTGGGAGGGAGTAACTGAAGCTTTCTTT	CASSLRGWEGVTEAFF
TRBV28	TRBJ2-3	TRBD2	NA	TGTGCCAGCAGTAAAGGACTAGCGGGAGGTTTGGATACGCAGTATTTT	CASSKGLAGGLDTQYF
TRBV20-1	TRBJ2-3	NA	NA	TGCAGTGCTGAGACCCCCGATACGCAGTATTTT	CSAETPDTQYF
TRBV6-5	TRBJ1-2	TRBD1	NA	TGTGCCAGCAGTTACTCTGGACAGGGGTATGGCTACACCTTC	CASSYSGQGYGYTF